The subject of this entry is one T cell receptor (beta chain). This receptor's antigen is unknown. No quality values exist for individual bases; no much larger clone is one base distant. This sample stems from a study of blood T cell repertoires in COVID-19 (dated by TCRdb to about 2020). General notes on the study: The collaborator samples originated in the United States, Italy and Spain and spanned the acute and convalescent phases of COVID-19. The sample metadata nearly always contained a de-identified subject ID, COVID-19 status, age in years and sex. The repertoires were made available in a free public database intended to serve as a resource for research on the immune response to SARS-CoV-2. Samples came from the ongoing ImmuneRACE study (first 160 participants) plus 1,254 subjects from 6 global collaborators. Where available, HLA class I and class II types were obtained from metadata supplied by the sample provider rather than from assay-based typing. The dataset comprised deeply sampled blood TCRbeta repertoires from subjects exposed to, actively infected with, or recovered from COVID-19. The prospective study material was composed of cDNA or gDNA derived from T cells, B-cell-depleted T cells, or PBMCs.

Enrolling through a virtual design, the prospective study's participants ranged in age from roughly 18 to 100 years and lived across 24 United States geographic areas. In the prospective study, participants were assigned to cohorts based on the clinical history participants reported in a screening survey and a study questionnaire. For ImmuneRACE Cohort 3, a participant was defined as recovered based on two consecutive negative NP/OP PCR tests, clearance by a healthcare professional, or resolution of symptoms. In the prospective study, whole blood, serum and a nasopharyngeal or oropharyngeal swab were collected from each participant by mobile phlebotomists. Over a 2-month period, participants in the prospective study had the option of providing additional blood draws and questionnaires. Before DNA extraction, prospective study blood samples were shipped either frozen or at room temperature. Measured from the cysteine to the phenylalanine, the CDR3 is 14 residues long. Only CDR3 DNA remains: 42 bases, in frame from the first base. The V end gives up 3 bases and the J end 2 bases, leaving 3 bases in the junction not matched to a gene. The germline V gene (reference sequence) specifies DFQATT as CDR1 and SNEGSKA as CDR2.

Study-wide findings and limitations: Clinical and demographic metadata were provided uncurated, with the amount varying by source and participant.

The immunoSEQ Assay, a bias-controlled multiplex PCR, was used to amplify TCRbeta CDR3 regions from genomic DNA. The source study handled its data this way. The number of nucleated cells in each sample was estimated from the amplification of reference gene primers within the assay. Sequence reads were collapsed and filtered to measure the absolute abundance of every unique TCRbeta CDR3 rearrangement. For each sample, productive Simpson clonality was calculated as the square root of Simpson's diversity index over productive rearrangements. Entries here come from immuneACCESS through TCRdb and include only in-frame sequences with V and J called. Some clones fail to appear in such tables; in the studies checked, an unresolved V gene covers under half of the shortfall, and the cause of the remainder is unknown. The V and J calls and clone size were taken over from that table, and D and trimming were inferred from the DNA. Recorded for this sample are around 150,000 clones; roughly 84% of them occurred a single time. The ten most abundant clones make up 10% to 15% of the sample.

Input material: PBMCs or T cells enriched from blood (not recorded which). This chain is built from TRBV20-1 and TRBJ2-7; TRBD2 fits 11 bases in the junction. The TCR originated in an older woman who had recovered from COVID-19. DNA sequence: TGCAGTGCTAGTCTGACTAGCGGGACCTACGAGCAGTACTTC. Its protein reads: CSASLTSGTYEQYF.